This entry lists 26 T cell receptor beta chains sequenced from one sample in a study of blood T cell repertoires in COVID-19. Sequencing was performed with immunoSEQ multiplex PCR; in TCRdb, only in-frame clones are kept and a portion is missing. The sample has tens of thousands of clones, around 87% seen once. Sequencing input: peripheral blood. Receptors were obtained from a man in his fifties or sixties with active COVID-19.

This clone was seen only a few times. The chain is built from TRBV2 and TRBJ1-1, with D perhaps matching TRBD1 (5 bases). The CDR3 is 13 amino acids. Trimming removed 1 base at V and 6 bases at J, with 9 bases between. Germline CDR1 reads SNHLY; CDR2 reads FYNNEI. CDR3 in DNA: TGTGCCAGCAGTGAAGGGGGGGAGTCTGAAGCTTTCTTT. It specifies CASSEGGESEAFF.

The chain employs TRBV14 and TRBJ1-5; D possibly corresponds to TRBD1 (5 bases). Germline V gene data show CDR1 as SGHDN and CDR2 as FVKESK. The CDR3 consists of 13 residues. Trimming left V 2 bases short and J 9 bases short, with 11 bases between. The CDR3 here is CASSQQDGGPQHF. The DNA of the CDR3 is TGTGCCAGCAGCCAACAAGACGGGGGGCCCCAGCATTTT.

This chain connects TRBV18 to TRBJ1-2, with D possibly TRBD1 on 6 matching bases. CDR3 length equals 14 residues. V gave up 8 bases and J gave up 0 bases, with 13 bases separating them. CDR1 KGHSH and CDR2 LQKENI come from the germline V gene. CDR3 nucleotides: TGTGCCAGCCGAGGGGACACGACTAACTATGGCTACACCTTC. Translating it yields CASRGDTTNYGYTF.

The table lists this clone with a few counts. J is TRBJ2-7 and V is TRBV7-2, with a tentative D call TRBD1 (5 bases). Germline CDR1 SGHTA, CDR2 FQGNSA. This CDR3 region has 13 residues. V gave up 5 bases and J gave up 3 bases, with 11 bases separating them. The CDR3 protein is CASSGDQGYEQYF. DNA for the CDR3: TGTGCCAGCAGCGGCGACCAGGGCTACGAGCAGTACTTC.

The gene calls are TRBV27 and TRBJ1-6; 7 positions match TRBD1. The length of the CDR3 is 16 residues. With 5 bases clipped from V and 8 bases from J, the junction kept 12 bases outside the gene matches. Germline V gives CDR1 MNHEY, CDR2 SMNVEV (reference sequence). The CDR3 loop is CASSPRTGPKDSPLHF. In nucleotides, the CDR3 is TGTGCCAGCAGTCCCAGGACAGGCCCTAAGGATTCACCCCTCCACTTT.

This clone was picked up a small number of times. The chain employs TRBV7-8 and TRBJ2-3; a possible D gene is TRBD2 (6 bases). Deletions cut 0 bases from V and 4 bases from J, with 20 bases between. Germline assignment: CDR1 SGHVS and CDR2 FQNEAQ. The CDR3 totals 18 residues. The DNA of the CDR3 is TGTGCCAGCAGCTTAGCGCAGGTGGCGATCGGGAGCTCAGATACGCAGTATTTT. Its protein is CASSLAQVAIGSSDTQYF.

V usage is TRBV27 and J usage is TRBJ1-5, with D tentatively TRBD1 (6 bases). Germline-derived CDR1 and CDR2 are MNHEY and SMNVEV (reference sequence). Trimming pared 5 bases from V and 0 bases from J, leaving 14 bases between. The CDR3 is 16 amino acids. CDR3 loop: CASSPIGRGSNQPQHF. For the CDR3, the DNA is TGTGCCAGCAGTCCCATAGGCAGGGGTAGCAATCAGCCCCAGCATTTT.

J is TRBJ2-1 and V is TRBV19; D is ambiguous. The V gene's germline CDR1 is LNHDA and CDR2 SQIVND (reference sequence). V lost 7 bases and J 0 bases, leaving 13 bases between the germline ends. The CDR3 is made up of 15 amino acids. Written as DNA, the CDR3 is TGTGCCAGTACGGCGCGGTTGAGCTCCTACAATGAGCAGTTCTTC. This translates into CASTARLSSYNEQFF.

The chain links TRBV7-2 to TRBJ2-1; D may be TRBD1 (6 bases). Deletions cut 5 bases from V and 5 bases from J, with 10 bases between. Germline V CDR1 and CDR2: SGHTA, FQGNSA. The CDR3 spans 13 residues. Written as DNA, the CDR3 is TGTGCCAGCAGCCTCGGGACAAACAATGAGCAGTTCTTC. Protein sequence: CASSLGTNNEQFF.

This clone was counted a single time. The chain is built from TRBV18 and TRBJ1-1; D gene uncertain. Trimming stripped 5 bases from V and 1 base from J, with 11 bases between. In germline, CDR1 is KGHSH, CDR2 LQKENI. The CDR3 contains 14 residues. For the CDR3, the DNA is TGTGCCAGCTCATCTGAGGGTTGGAACACTGAAGCTTTCTTT. Amino acids: CASSSEGWNTEAFF.

The chain couples TRBV7-9 to TRBJ1-2; 8 positions match TRBD1. J was trimmed by 0 bases and V by 7 bases; bases with no gene match: 4. This CDR3 is built from 14 residues. Germline V gene sequence: CDR1 SEHNR, CDR2 FQNEAQ (reference sequence). CDR3 amino acids: CASTGTGTNYGYTF. The CDR3 DNA reads as TGTGCCAGCACAGGGACAGGAACTAACTATGGCTACACCTTC.

The chain joins TRBV7-6 to TRBJ2-5; 12 nucleotides line up with TRBD2. The CDR3 sequence is 17 residues long. With 1 base clipped from V and 1 base from J, the junction kept 4 bases outside the gene matches. Looked up from germline, CDR1 is SGHVS and CDR2 is FNYEAQ. CDR3 residues: CASSLGLAGGTQETQYF. CDR3 sequence (DNA): TGTGCCAGCAGCTTAGGTCTAGCGGGGGGGACCCAAGAGACCCAGTACTTC. Together with reference TRBV7-6 and TRBJ2-5, the CDR3 gives the full variable domain: GAGVSQSPRYKVTKRGQDVALRCDPISGHVSLYWYRQALGQGPEFLTYFNYEAQQDKSGLPNDRFSAERPEGSISTLTIQRTEQRDSAMYRCASSLGLAGGTQETQYFGPGTRLLVL.

The gene calls are TRBV6-2 or TRBV6-3 and TRBJ2-3, with 10 bases fitting TRBD2. Trimming cost V 0 bases and J 6 bases; bases outside gene matches: 3. Germline CDR1 and CDR2: MNHEY and SVGEGT. This CDR3 is built from 15 residues. The CDR3 DNA sequence: TGTGCCAGCAGTTACTCGGGACTAGCGACGGATACGCAGTATTTT. It yields the protein CASSYSGLATDTQYF.

The rearrangement joins TRBV29-1 to TRBJ2-1; TRBD2 is a possible D gene (5 bases). The CDR3 is 14 residues long. CDR1 SQVTM and CDR2 ANQGSEA come from the germline V gene. The ends were cut back, 7 bases at V and 10 bases at J, with 23 bases in the middle. As DNA, the CDR3 is TGCAGCGCACTCCAGGACTCTTTGGTGGGGGAGCAGTTCTTC. As protein: CSALQDSLVGEQFF.

The chain links TRBV7-9 to TRBJ2-3, with D possibly TRBD1 on 5 matching bases. This CDR3 is built from 14 residues. CDR1 and CDR2 from the germline V gene are SEHNR and FQNEAQ (reference sequence). Trimming removed 5 bases from V and 0 bases from J, with 9 bases in between. In DNA form, the CDR3 reads TGTGCCAGCAGCGGGGCTCGGAGCACAGATACGCAGTATTTT. It yields the protein CASSGARSTDTQYF.

The genes are TRBV7-2 and TRBJ2-7, with TRBD2 matching over 8 bases. The CDR3 length is 13 residues. V was pared by 4 bases and J by 5 bases, with 4 bases of the junction left unmatched. Germline values: CDR1 SGHTA, CDR2 FQGNSA. DNA for the CDR3: TGTGCCAGCAGCTCCACCGGGAGGGACGAGCAGTACTTC. Residues: CASSSTGRDEQYF.

V gene TRBV7-9 combines with J gene TRBJ2-2; TRBD2 aligns across 7 bases. Trimming at V came to 3 bases and at J to 7 bases, leaving 5 bases not matched to a gene. CDR3 size: 14 residues. The germline gives CDR1 SEHNR, CDR2 FQNEAQ (reference sequence). This chain's CDR3 is CASSFAGRGGELFF. The CDR3 coding sequence is TGTGCCAGCAGCTTCGCAGGGAGGGGCGGGGAGCTGTTTTTT.

The chain couples TRBV9 to TRBJ2-7; 12 positions match TRBD2. Germline values: CDR1 SGDLS, CDR2 YYNGEE. This CDR3 has 15 residues. The ends lost 4 bases at V and 3 bases at J; junction bases unmatched: 5. The CDR3 DNA reads TGTGCCAGCAGCCCCCGACTAGCGGGAGACTACGAGCAGTACTTC. Translating it yields CASSPRLAGDYEQYF.

Here the CDR3 reads CASSENPGQPYEQYF. Here the CDR3 DNA reads TGTGCCAGCAGTGAAAACCCGGGACAACCGTACGAGCAGTACTTC. The rearrangement links TRBV2 to TRBJ2-7, with D possibly being TRBD1 (6 bases). This CDR3 is built from 15 residues. Germline lookup yields CDR1 SNHLY and CDR2 FYNNEI. V was trimmed by 2 bases and J by 4 bases, leaving 15 bases between them.

The table lists this clone with a count of one. The rearrangement links TRBV11-2 to TRBJ1-2, with no clear D. CDR3 length equals 14 residues. The V end lost 1 base, the J end lost 4 bases, and 10 bases lay between the germline ends. The germline gives CDR1 SGHAT, CDR2 FQNNGV. The CDR3 protein is CASSLVGLPYGYTF. The CDR3 DNA reads TGTGCCAGCAGCTTAGTAGGACTGCCCTATGGCTACACCTTC.

V is TRBV6-5 and J is TRBJ1-5, with 8 bases fitting TRBD1. The length of the CDR3 is 14 residues. The V gene's germline CDR1 is MNHEY and CDR2 SVGAGI. Unmatched junction bases numbered 5, after V lost 4 bases and J lost 6 bases. The CDR3 loop reads CASSSGGSGQPQHF. The CDR3 region has the DNA TGTGCCAGCAGTTCAGGGGGCTCGGGTCAGCCCCAGCATTTT.

The genes are TRBV6-5 and TRBJ2-2, with a tentative D call TRBD2 (6 bases). The CDR3 has 14 residues. The germline CDR1 and CDR2 sequences are MNHEY and SVGAGI. V was cut by 8 bases and J by 4 bases, with 14 bases left in between. The CDR3 DNA reads TGTGCCAGCTTTAACAGAGCGGGCACCGGGGAGCTGTTTTTT. Its protein product is CASFNRAGTGELFF.

J is TRBJ1-2 and V is TRBV19; TRBD1 might be the D (5 bases). V lost 6 bases, J lost 2 bases, and 16 bases lay in between. The CDR3 contains 15 residues. Germline V gene sequence: CDR1 LNHDA, CDR2 SQIVND (reference sequence). As DNA, the CDR3 is TGTGCCAGTAGAAGCGATGGGGCGGGAAACTATGGCTACACCTTC. It specifies CASRSDGAGNYGYTF.

The V and J genes are TRBV7-6 and TRBJ1-3; 9 nucleotides agree with TRBD1. The CDR3 loop spans 17 amino acids. The V segment lost 1 base and the J segment 5 bases; nucleotides outside the gene matches: 9. Germline CDR1 reads SGHVS; CDR2 reads FNYEAQ. Here the CDR3 reads CASSLGSTGGRRNTIYF. In DNA form, the CDR3 reads TGTGCCAGCAGCTTAGGCTCCACAGGGGGCCGGAGAAACACCATATATTTT.

The chain is built from TRBV6-6 and TRBJ2-4; TRBD1 is a possible D gene (6 bases). The CDR3 is 13 residues long. V lost 5 bases to trimming and J lost 4 bases, with 9 bases between them. CDR1 and CDR2 (germline): MNHNY, SVGAGI (reference sequence). The CDR3 reads CASSQQGKNIQYF. CDR3 bases: TGTGCCAGCAGTCAACAGGGTAAAAACATTCAGTACTTC.

The gene calls are TRBV30 and TRBJ2-7; TRBD2 matches 10 bases. The CDR3 is made up of 15 amino acids. CDR1 is GTSNPN, CDR2 SVGIG, per germline (reference sequence). J gave up 3 bases and V 2 bases, and 7 bases lay outside the gene matches. The CDR3 DNA is TGTGCCTGGAGTCCGCTAGCGGGAGTAAGCTACGAGCAGTACTTC. This encodes CAWSPLAGVSYEQYF.